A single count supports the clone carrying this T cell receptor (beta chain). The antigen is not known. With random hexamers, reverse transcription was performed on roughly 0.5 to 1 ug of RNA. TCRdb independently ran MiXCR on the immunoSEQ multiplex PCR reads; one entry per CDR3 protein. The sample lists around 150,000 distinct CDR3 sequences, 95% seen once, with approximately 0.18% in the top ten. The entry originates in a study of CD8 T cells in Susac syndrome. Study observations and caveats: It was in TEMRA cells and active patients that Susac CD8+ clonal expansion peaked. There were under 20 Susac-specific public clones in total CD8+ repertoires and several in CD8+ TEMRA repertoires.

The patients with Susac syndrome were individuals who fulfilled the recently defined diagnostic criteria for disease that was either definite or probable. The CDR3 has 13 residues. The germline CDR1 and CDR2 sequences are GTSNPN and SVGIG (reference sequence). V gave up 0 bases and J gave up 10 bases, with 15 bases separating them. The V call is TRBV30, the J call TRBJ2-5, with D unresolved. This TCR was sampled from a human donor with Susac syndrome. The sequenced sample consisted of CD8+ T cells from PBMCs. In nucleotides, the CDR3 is TGTGCCTGGAGTGTATGGGGTGCCCCGGGCCAGTACTTC. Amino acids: CAWSVWGAPGQYF. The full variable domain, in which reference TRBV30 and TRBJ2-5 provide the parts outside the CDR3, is SQTIHQWPATLVQPVGSPLSLECTVEGTSNPNLYWYRQAAGRGLQLLFYSVGIGQISSEVPQNLSASRPQDRQFILSSKKLLLSDSGFYLCAWSVWGAPGQYFGPGTRLLVL.